The clone carrying this T cell receptor (beta chain) was seen only a few times. In TCRdb, the 5' RACE reads were re-called with MiXCR into one record per CDR3 protein. The data contain more than 50,000 distinct CDR3 sequences, 5.5% to 6% of them seen just once; the ten biggest clones take up around 30%. The data derive from a study of T cells after yellow fever vaccination. The CDR3 extends over 18 amino acids. The ends lost 5 bases at V and 0 bases at J; junction bases unmatched: 10. CDR1 is PRHDT and CDR2 is FYEKMQ in the germline V gene (reference sequence). Sequencing used PBMCs, either bulk or a sorted T-cell subset (CD4+, CD8+, memory, or dextramer-sorted; not recorded which), obtained on the day of the yellow fever booster vaccination. The TCR was taken from a man younger than 30 who received the YFV17D yellow fever vaccine. V is TRBV13 and J is TRBJ1-6; 7 bases align to TRBD1. DNA of the CDR3: TGTGCCAGCAGCCCGCCCGAGGGACAGAGCTCCTATAATTCACCCCTCCACTTT. This gives the protein CASSPPEGQSSYNSPLHF.